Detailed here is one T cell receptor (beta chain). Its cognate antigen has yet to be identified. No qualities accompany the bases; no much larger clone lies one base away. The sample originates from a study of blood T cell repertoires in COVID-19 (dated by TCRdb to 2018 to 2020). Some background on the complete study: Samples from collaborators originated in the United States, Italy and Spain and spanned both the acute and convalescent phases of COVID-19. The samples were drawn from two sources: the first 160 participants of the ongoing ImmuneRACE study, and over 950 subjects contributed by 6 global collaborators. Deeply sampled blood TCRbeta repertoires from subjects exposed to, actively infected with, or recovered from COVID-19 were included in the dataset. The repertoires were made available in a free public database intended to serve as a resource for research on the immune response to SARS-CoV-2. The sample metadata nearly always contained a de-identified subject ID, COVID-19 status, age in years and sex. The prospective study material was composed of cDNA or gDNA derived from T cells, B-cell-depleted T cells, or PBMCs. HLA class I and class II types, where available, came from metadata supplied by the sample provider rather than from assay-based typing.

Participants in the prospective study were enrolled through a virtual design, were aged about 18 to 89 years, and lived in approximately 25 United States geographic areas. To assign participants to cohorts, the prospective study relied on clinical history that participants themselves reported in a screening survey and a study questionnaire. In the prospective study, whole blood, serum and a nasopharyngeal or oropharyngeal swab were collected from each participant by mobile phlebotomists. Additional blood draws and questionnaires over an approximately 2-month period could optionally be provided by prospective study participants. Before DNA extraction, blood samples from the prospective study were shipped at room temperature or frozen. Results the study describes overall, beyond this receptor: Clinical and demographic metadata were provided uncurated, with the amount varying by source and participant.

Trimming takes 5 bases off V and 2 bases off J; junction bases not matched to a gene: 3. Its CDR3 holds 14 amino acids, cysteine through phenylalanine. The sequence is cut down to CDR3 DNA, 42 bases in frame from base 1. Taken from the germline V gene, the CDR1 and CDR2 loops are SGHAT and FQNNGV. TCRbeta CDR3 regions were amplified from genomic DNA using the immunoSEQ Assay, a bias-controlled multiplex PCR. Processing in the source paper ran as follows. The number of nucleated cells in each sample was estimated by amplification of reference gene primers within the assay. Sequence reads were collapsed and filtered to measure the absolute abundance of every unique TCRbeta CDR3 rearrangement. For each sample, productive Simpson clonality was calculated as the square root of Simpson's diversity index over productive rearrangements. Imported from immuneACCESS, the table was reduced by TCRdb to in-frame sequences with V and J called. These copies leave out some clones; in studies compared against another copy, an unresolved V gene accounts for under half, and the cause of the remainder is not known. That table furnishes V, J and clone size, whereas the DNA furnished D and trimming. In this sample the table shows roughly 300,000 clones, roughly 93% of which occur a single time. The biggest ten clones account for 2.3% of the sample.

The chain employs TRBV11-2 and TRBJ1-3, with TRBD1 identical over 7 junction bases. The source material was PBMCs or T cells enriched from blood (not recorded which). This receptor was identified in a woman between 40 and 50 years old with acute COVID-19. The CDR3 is CASSITGAGNTIYF. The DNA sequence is TGTGCCAGCAGCATAACAGGGGCTGGAAACACCATATATTTT. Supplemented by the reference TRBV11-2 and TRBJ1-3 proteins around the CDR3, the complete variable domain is EAGVAQSPRYKIIEKRQSVAFWCNPISGHATLYWYQQILGQGPKLLIQFQNNGVVDDSQLPKDRFSAERLKGVDSTLKIQPAKLEDSAVYLCASSITGAGNTIYFGEGSWLTVV.